One T cell receptor beta chain is described in this entry. The antigen this receptor binds is unknown. This may come from a read error, since a much larger clone is one base off. The data were obtained in a study of T cell repertoires in cytomegalovirus infection (dated 2019 in TCRdb). Concerning the study at large: Recently identified HLA-C-restricted CMV epitopes, whose presentation resists viral immunomodulation, were targeted by peptide stimulations together with well-studied HLA-B-restricted epitopes. Donor HLA type was relevant to the analysis, because carriage of CMV infection together with the matching HLA type was indicated by public TCR beta signatures.

Cut back by 5 bases and 3 bases, the V and J ends lie 19 bases apart. Looking up the germline V gene (reference sequence) yields CDR1 SEHNR and CDR2 FQNEAQ. The CDR3 measures 16 amino acids from cysteine to phenylalanine. The entry retains the CDR3 DNA only, 48 bases that are in frame from base 1. These reads were obtained on an Illumina HiSeq 1500. Starting from the raw public reads, TCRdb applied fastp trimming at Q25, assembled clones with MiXCR and retained in-frame beta chains. Identical CDR3 proteins give one entry, which carries the most common genes and DNA. Here the sample has 700,000 to 850,000 distinct CDR3 sequences; around a third occur a single time. The leading ten clones occupy around 12% of the sample. Per the publication, the treatment or condition label means: in vitro stimulation with specific CMV peptide epitopes to enrich CMV-specific T cells. What the work shows at the level of the full study, not this receptor alone: In both this cohort and an independent roughly 330-donor cohort, the cumulative frequency of public TCR beta family members distinguished carriers of CMV infection plus the relevant HLA type. The ex vivo response was dominated by HLA-C-restricted CMV-specific TCR beta clonotypes, which also provided the single most frequent clonotype in two of eight donors.

The chain is encoded by TRBV7-9 joined to TRBJ1-1; TRBD1 is a possible D gene, resting on 6 matching bases. The clonotype originates from a human donor in good health (CMV status not recorded). Some clones in this sample may be carry-over from other donors' samples. This specimen consisted of cultured CD8+ T cells from PBMCs, obtained from culture after CMV antigen stimulation. The sequenced DNA: TGTGCCAGCAGCCCCAGGCAGGGGATTTTGGACACTGAAGCTTTCTTT. It specifies CASSPRQGILDTEAFF.